This T cell receptor (beta chain) was captured in a study of graft-versus-host responses after intestinal transplantation. In the study overall: The whole recipient group had anti-thymocyte globulin induction followed by tacrolimus and steroids for two to three years.

The CDR3 has 15 residues. The V end was cut by 5 bases, the J end by 2 bases, with 16 bases between. Looked up from germline, CDR1 is SGHNT and CDR2 is YENEEA. Generated by immunoSEQ multiplex PCR, the TCRdb table keeps only in-frame clones and is missing some. The sample holds roughly 99,000 clones, approximately 90% seen once. As concerns this clone: Its specificity is unknown.

Regarding the study as a whole: Early declines in HvG clones that occurred post-transplant were associated with peak circulating GvH clone levels. In recipient marrow, GvH clones were found, and some appeared first in ileum or blood.

Sequencing was performed on unstimulated CD4+ T cells sorted from spleen or lymph node cells, taken before transplant. The TCR sequence derives from a human donor who was the organ donor for an intestinal transplant. This chain uses TRBV11-3 with TRBJ2-7, with D possibly TRBD1 on 5 matching bases. CDR3 nucleotide sequence: TGTGCCAGCAGCCCATCCCCAGGGCAGGCCTACGAGCAGTACTTC. It codes for CASSPSPGQAYEQYF.